The clone carrying this T cell receptor (beta chain) has only a few counts. The target antigen is unknown. This record comes from a study of T cell repertoires in cytomegalovirus infection. Study-level background: Researchers turned to recently identified HLA-C-restricted CMV epitopes as well as well-studied HLA-B-restricted ones. Indications of both CMV infection and matching HLA type were provided by public TCR beta signatures. Study-wide findings and caveats: Summed frequency of public TCR beta families distinguished CMV carriers with the relevant HLA. Clonotype analysis showed dominance of the ex vivo response by HLA-C-restricted CMV-specific TCR beta clonotypes.

The germline CDR1 and CDR2 sequences are SGHTA and FQGNSA. The V and J ends lost 4 bases and 4 bases, in that order; junction bases with no gene match: 7. The CDR3 runs 15 residues. In TCRdb, the reads were re-called with MiXCR into one record per CDR3 protein. The sample lists roughly 990,000 distinct CDR3 sequences, under 40% occurring once. This receptor was taken from a human donor in good health (CMV status not recorded). Some clones in this sample may be carry-over from other donors' samples. The V call is TRBV7-2, the J call TRBJ1-3; 7 positions agree with TRBD1. This specimen was cultured CD8+ T cells from PBMCs, taken from culture after CMV antigen stimulation. The CDR3 is CASSSAPGQGNTIYF. In DNA, the CDR3 is TGTGCCAGCAGCTCGGCACCGGGACAGGGAAACACCATATATTTT.